Each of the 30 T cell receptor beta chains below was sequenced from the same sample in a study of shared clonotypes between healthy human individuals. The repertoire was sequenced with immunoSEQ multiplex PCR; TCRdb's copy has only in-frame clones and lacks some. The sample has approximately 1.4 million clones, approximately 98% seen once; the top ten hold around 0.47%. Material for sequencing was naive CD4+ T cells sorted from blood. Sample subset: CD45RA+ positively selected. The source is a man aged 25 to 40 in good health.

This clone appeared once. The V call is TRBV7-9, the J call TRBJ1-4, with a weak D call TRBD1 (5 bases). This CDR3 is 14 amino acids long. V shed 5 bases and J shed 4 bases, with 11 bases lying between them. Germline-derived CDR1 and CDR2 are SEHNR and FQNEAQ (reference sequence). CDR3 sequence reads: CASSRRQINEKLFF. As DNA, the CDR3 is TGTGCCAGCAGCCGCCGACAGATTAATGAAAAACTGTTTTTT.

The chain recombines TRBV9 with TRBJ1-5; D might be TRBD1 (6 bases). Trimming left V 0 bases short and J 4 bases short, with 17 bases between. From germline, CDR1 is SGDLS and CDR2 YYNGEE. CDR3 length: 17 amino acids. The CDR3 protein is CASSVGPRAGDNQPQHF. The CDR3 coding sequence is TGTGCCAGCAGCGTAGGACCGCGGGCAGGGGATAATCAGCCCCAGCATTTT.

The gene calls are TRBV2 and TRBJ2-1; either TRBD1 or TRBD2 may supply D (5 bases each). The CDR3 is made up of 12 amino acids. V lost 8 bases to trimming and J lost 16 bases, with 21 bases between them. Germline V gene data show CDR1 as SNHLY and CDR2 as FYNNEI. CDR3 protein: CASGSTGRLDFF. The CDR3 region has the DNA TGTGCCAGCGGCTCGACGGGGCGGCTGGACTTCTTC.

In this sample, this clone turned up once. The chain combines TRBV2 with TRBJ1-2, with 7 bases identical to TRBD1. The junction had 4 bases not matched to a gene; V was cut back by 6 bases and J by 0 bases. CDR3 length: 14 amino acids. The germline gives CDR1 SNHLY, CDR2 FYNNEI. CDR3 sequence (DNA): TGTGCCAGCAGGAGAGGACAGGCTAACTATGGCTACACCTTC. As protein: CASRRGQANYGYTF.

The chain uses TRBV7-3 and TRBJ2-3, with 7 nucleotides matching TRBD2. This CDR3 contains 14 residues. Germline assignment: CDR1 SGHTA and CDR2 FQGTGA. V was pared by 2 bases and J by 4 bases, with 3 bases of the junction left unmatched. CDR3 amino acids: CASSLAGVPDTQYF. Written as DNA, the CDR3 is TGTGCCAGCAGCTTAGCGGGAGTGCCAGATACGCAGTATTTT.

For this clone: Other DNA variants within this sample encode the same CDR3. V is TRBV9 and J is TRBJ2-3; D not certain. The CDR3 is 15 amino acids. In germline, CDR1 is SGDLS, CDR2 YYNGEE. Trimming shortened V by 0 bases and J by 1 base, and 9 bases separated the two germline ends. DNA for the CDR3: TGTGCCAGCAGCGTAGTGGGTTCCGGCACAGATACGCAGTATTTT. Translated, it gives CASSVVGSGTDTQYF.

The rearrangement joins TRBV9 to TRBJ2-5, with 9 bases lining up with TRBD1. This CDR3 is 15 amino acids long. Germline lookup yields CDR1 SGDLS and CDR2 YYNGEE. V dropped 4 bases and J dropped 3; count of bases not matched to a gene: 7. CDR3 protein: CASSLTGTGKETQYF. CDR3 in DNA: TGTGCCAGCAGCTTAACCGGGACAGGGAAAGAGACCCAGTACTTC.

The chain carries TRBV7-6 and TRBJ2-5; 10 nucleotides match TRBD1. Germline CDR1 reads SGHVS; CDR2 reads FNYEAQ. This CDR3 has 14 residues. Trimming cost V 5 bases and J 5 bases; bases outside gene matches: 5. The chain's CDR3 is CASSRGQGPETQYF. CDR3 coding DNA: TGTGCCAGCAGCAGGGGACAGGGGCCGGAGACCCAGTACTTC.

The rearrangement joins TRBV5-5 to TRBJ2-4, with 8 nucleotides matching TRBD1. Germline lookup yields CDR1 SGHKS and CDR2 YYEKEE (reference sequence). CDR3 length equals 19 residues. Germline trimming cut 5 bases from V and 0 bases from J; bases unmatched to any gene: 16. The CDR3 loop is CASSRQGPRSLLAKNIQYF. In DNA form, the CDR3 reads TGTGCCAGCAGTAGACAGGGGCCGAGAAGTTTGCTAGCCAAAAACATTCAGTACTTC.

V is TRBV27 and J is TRBJ2-2; D is possibly TRBD1 (6 bases). Between the trimmed V and J ends, which lost 5 bases and 4 bases, there was a span of 8 bases. This CDR3 region has 13 residues. CDR1 is MNHEY and CDR2 is SMNVEV in the germline V gene (reference sequence). The CDR3 coding sequence is TGTGCCAGCAGTCTGGACAGCACCGGGGAGCTGTTTTTT. Its protein product is CASSLDSTGELFF.

The rearrangement links TRBV4-3 to TRBJ2-1; D gene uncertain. The CDR3 runs to 13 residues. With 1 base removed from V and 7 bases from J, the gap between germline ends came to 8 bases. Looked up from germline, CDR1 is LGHNA and CDR2 is YSLEER. CDR3 protein: CASSQGPANEQFF. DNA for the CDR3: TGCGCCAGCAGCCAAGGACCTGCGAATGAGCAGTTCTTC.

The gene calls are TRBV27 and TRBJ2-1; D is perhaps TRBD2 (7 bases). This CDR3 has 16 residues. Trimming removed 5 bases from V and 3 bases from J, with 17 bases in between. Germline CDR1 MNHEY, CDR2 SMNVEV (reference sequence). CDR3 amino acids: CASSRRYREGYNEQFF. For the CDR3, the DNA is TGTGCCAGCAGTCGACGGTACAGGGAGGGCTACAATGAGCAGTTCTTC.

V and J are TRBV28 and TRBJ1-1; no clear D. This CDR3 region has 13 residues. V was shortened by 6 bases and J by 1 base, with 9 bases between the two germline ends. Germline CDR1 reads MDHEN; CDR2 reads SYDVKM. The CDR3 region has the DNA TGTGCCAGCAGATCCCAGCCGAACACTGAAGCTTTCTTT. The encoded protein is CASRSQPNTEAFF.

The chain has TRBV10-3 and TRBJ2-7; tentative D call: TRBD2 (5 bases). With 0 bases removed from V and 6 bases from J, the gap between germline ends came to 12 bases. CDR1 ENHRY and CDR2 SYGVKD come from the germline V gene. The CDR3 has 14 residues. CDR3 nucleotides: TGTGCCATCAGTGAGTCAGACTATCTGGGCGAGCAGTACTTC. This encodes CAISESDYLGEQYF.

Written as DNA, the CDR3 is TGTGCCACCAGCAGAGATCCCGGGAGGAGCACAGATACGCAGTATTTT. Encoded protein: CATSRDPGRSTDTQYF. The rearrangement uses TRBV15 and TRBJ2-3; 7 positions agree with TRBD2. CDR3 length equals 16 residues. After removal of 0 bases from V and 0 bases from J, the junction contained 3 bases not matched to a gene. The germline CDR1 and CDR2 sequences are LNHNV and YYDKDF (reference sequence).

This clone appeared a single time. The chain links TRBV15 to TRBJ1-4, with D unresolved. V lost 0 bases and J 6 bases, leaving 8 bases between the germline ends. The germline V gene encodes CDR1 LNHNV and CDR2 YYDKDF (reference sequence). The CDR3 spans 14 residues. CDR3 in DNA: TGTGCCACCAGCAGAGATCCGACCGATGAAAAACTGTTTTTT. The encoded protein is CATSRDPTDEKLFF.

V gene TRBV6-6 combines with J gene TRBJ2-7; 8 bases agree with TRBD1. Trimming removed 0 bases from V and 5 bases from J; junction bases left unmatched: 6. Germline assignment: CDR1 MNHNY and CDR2 SVGAGI (reference sequence). This CDR3 is built from 15 residues. The CDR3 reads CASSYSRDRGDEQYF. In DNA form, the CDR3 reads TGTGCCAGCAGTTACTCGAGAGACAGGGGAGACGAGCAGTACTTC.

CDR3 region: CASSQDLSGNTIYF. The CDR3 nucleotides are TGCGCCAGCAGCCAAGATCTTTCAGGAAACACCATATATTTT. The V and J genes are TRBV4-3 and TRBJ1-3; no firm D call. CDR1 and CDR2 (germline): LGHNA, YSLEER. This CDR3 is built from 14 residues. V lost 0 bases, J lost 4 bases, and 7 bases lay in between.

This clone was observed once. The chain joins TRBV6-5 to TRBJ2-7; possibly TRBD2 for D (6 bases). V was shortened by 5 bases and J by 0 bases, with 11 bases between the two germline ends. The CDR3 spans 14 residues. Germline V gives CDR1 MNHEY, CDR2 SVGAGI. The CDR3 spells CASSTGLSSYEQYF. The CDR3 region has the DNA TGTGCCAGCAGTACGGGACTCAGCTCCTACGAGCAGTACTTC.

This clone has just one count. J is TRBJ2-3 and V is TRBV7-9; maybe TRBD2 (5 bases). Between the trimmed V and J ends, which lost 6 bases and 2 bases, there was a span of 15 bases. The CDR3 extends over 15 amino acids. Germline CDR1 reads SEHNR; CDR2 reads FQNEAQ (reference sequence). The chain's CDR3 is CASSPTLAYTDTQYF. The CDR3 DNA reads as TGTGCCAGCAGTCCAACCCTAGCTTACACAGATACGCAGTATTTT. Together with reference TRBV7-9 and TRBJ2-3, the CDR3 gives the full variable domain: DTGVSQNPRHKITKRGQNVTFRCDPISEHNRLYWYRQTLGQGPEFLTYFQNEAQLEKSRLLSDRFSAERPKGSFSTLEIQRTEQGDSAMYLCASSPTLAYTDTQYFGPGTRLTVL.

The chain uses TRBV11-2 and TRBJ2-5; 12 bases align to TRBD1. The V gene's germline CDR1 is SGHAT and CDR2 FQNNGV. The V and J ends lost 5 bases and 4 bases, in that order; junction bases with no gene match: 14. The CDR3 is 18 amino acids. The CDR3 sequence is CASSTIGDRGLSGETQYF. The CDR3, as DNA: TGTGCCAGCAGCACAATAGGGGACAGGGGGCTTAGTGGAGAGACCCAGTACTTC.

This chain joins TRBV7-2 and TRBJ2-1; maybe TRBD2 (5 bases). Per germline, CDR1 SGHTA and CDR2 FQGNSA. V lost 5 bases, J lost 0 bases, and 11 bases lay in between. The CDR3 contains 15 residues. The CDR3 protein is CASSPRRDSYNEQFF. The CDR3 coding sequence is TGTGCCAGCAGCCCCCGACGGGACTCCTACAATGAGCAGTTCTTC.

The CDR3 loop is CASSQAPTGRQETQYF. The CDR3 DNA reads TGTGCCAGCAGCCAAGCACCGACAGGGCGCCAAGAGACCCAGTACTTC. The chain couples TRBV4-2 to TRBJ2-5; TRBD1 agrees at 7 bases. Germline V gene data show CDR1 as LGHNA and CDR2 as YNFKEQ. This CDR3 has 16 residues. The trim removed 1 base at V and 1 base at J, leaving 6 bases unmatched.

The chain employs TRBV27 and TRBJ1-3; unclear D gene. Germline-derived CDR1 and CDR2 are MNHEY and SMNVEV (reference sequence). The ends were cut back, 6 bases at V and 2 bases at J, with 11 bases in the middle. The CDR3 runs to 14 residues. The CDR3 sequence is CASSPDAAGNTIYF. In DNA, the CDR3 is TGTGCCAGCAGCCCTGACGCGGCTGGAAACACCATATATTTT.

The rearrangement joins TRBV5-1 to TRBJ2-7; 10 positions match TRBD1. CDR1 is SGHRS, CDR2 YFSETQ, per germline. V lost 4 bases to trimming and J lost 4 bases; unmatched junction nucleotides: 14. This CDR3 region has 17 residues. The CDR3 spells CASSSLGQGLRGYEQYF. The DNA of the CDR3 is TGCGCCAGCAGCAGCTTGGGACAGGGGCTAAGGGGGTACGAGCAGTACTTC.

The V and J genes are TRBV1 and TRBJ2-1; the DNA was not compared with TRBD2, the D call given in the table. TRBV1 corresponds to a pseudogene. The CDR3 loop spans 14 amino acids. CDR3 sequence (DNA): TGCACCAGCAGCCAAGTGCTAGCAGACAATGAGCAGTTCTTC. Its protein is CTSSQVLADNEQFF.

This rearrangement joins TRBV10-3 to TRBJ1-1; no clear D gene. This CDR3 region has 12 residues. CDR1 and CDR2 (germline): ENHRY, SYGVKD. Trimming stripped 4 bases from V and 11 bases from J, with 14 bases between. CDR3: CAISAGVMVAFF. CDR3 in DNA: TGTGCCATCAGTGCCGGGGTTATGGTGGCTTTCTTT.

This rearrangement joins TRBV10-3 to TRBJ1-5, with D unclear. The CDR3 runs 13 residues. The germline CDR1 and CDR2 sequences are ENHRY and SYGVKD. The V and J ends lost 6 bases and 3 bases respectively, with 9 bases between them. Here the CDR3 reads CAIRDTNNQPQHF. Here the CDR3 DNA reads TGTGCCATCAGAGACACCAACAATCAGCCCCAGCATTTT.

This clone was counted a single time. This chain links TRBV6-5 with TRBJ2-7, with 8 nucleotides matching TRBD1. The CDR3 extends over 14 amino acids. Trimming took 5 bases from V and 4 from J; bases not matched to a gene: 7. CDR1 is MNHEY, CDR2 SVGAGI, per germline. The CDR3 loop is CASSTWDRRYEQYF. For the CDR3, the DNA is TGTGCCAGCAGTACCTGGGACAGGAGGTACGAGCAGTACTTC.

The chain is built from TRBV5-5 and TRBJ1-4; 7 nucleotides match TRBD1. The ends lost 0 bases at V and 14 bases at J; junction bases unmatched: 16. Germline V gene lookup returns CDR1 SGHKS and CDR2 YYEKEE (reference sequence). The CDR3 contains 16 residues. CDR3 sequence: CASSLAGTGQHPGLFF. DNA for the CDR3: TGTGCCAGCAGCTTGGCCGGGACGGGACAGCACCCCGGGCTGTTTTTT.